The entry below gives a single T cell receptor beta chain sequence along with its context. Its antigen is unknown. This specimen belongs to a study of OX40 agonist ivuxolimab in advanced cancers. The wider study: Recorded diagnoses for dose-escalation patients were hepatocellular carcinoma, melanoma, renal cell or head and neck cancer. Age averaged around 59 years (range about 20 to 80), and 82.7% were male.

Measured with immunoSEQ multiplex PCR; TCRdb has only the in-frame clones, and not every one. This table has 77,000 or so clones, approximately 80% appearing once. Trimming took off 4 bases at V and 5 bases at J, with 21 bases between the two ends. Germline CDR1 MGHRA, CDR2 YSYEKL. The CDR3 extends over 16 amino acids. The study's findings and limits: Among some nonresponders, normalized T-cell clonal expansion was also low. There was clonal expansion of CD4+ and CD8+ blood T cells by week 6 at 0.1 to 3.0 mg/kg.

The sample in question was CD4+ or CD8+ T cells sorted from blood, obtained in a trial of the OX40 agonist ivuxolimab. The rearrangement joins TRBV4-1 to TRBJ2-7; D call uncertain. The sequence was obtained from an adult with an advanced solid tumor such as melanoma, head and neck, liver or kidney cancer. DNA of the CDR3: TGCGCCAGCAGCCTAAAGGAATTGGGGTTCTTAGACGAGCAGTACTTC. Translating it yields CASSLKELGFLDEQYF.